What follows are 22 T cell receptor beta chains derived from one specimen sequenced in a study of somatic mutations in cytotoxic T cells in rheumatoid arthritis. The repertoire was sequenced with immunoSEQ multiplex PCR; TCRdb's copy has only in-frame clones and lacks some. The data contain about 33,000 clones, 70% to 85% of them singletons. Material: CD8+ T cells sorted from blood. The origin of the receptors is a man between 40 and 49 years old in good health.

The J gene is TRBJ1-1, the V gene TRBV13; D perhaps matches TRBD1 (5 bases). Trimming left V 6 bases short and J 6 bases short, with 14 bases between. The CDR3 is made up of 13 amino acids. Germline assignment: CDR1 PRHDT and CDR2 FYEKMQ (reference sequence). In DNA, the CDR3 is TGTGCCAGCAGACAACGGGGGTACGCTGAAGCTTTCTTT. It translates to CASRQRGYAEAFF.

This chain joins TRBV5-5 and TRBJ1-5, with D unresolved. The germline V gene has CDR1 SGHKS and CDR2 YYEKEE (reference sequence). The V gene lost 4 bases and the J gene lost 2 bases, with 10 bases spanning the gap. The CDR3 covers 14 residues. The chain's CDR3 is CASSLRDGNQPQHF. CDR3 DNA: TGTGCCAGCAGCCTACGGGATGGCAATCAGCCCCAGCATTTT. Combining the CDR3 with reference TRBV5-5 and TRBJ1-5 gives the whole variable domain DAGVTQSPTHLIKTRGQQVTLRCSPISGHKSVSWYQQVLGQGPQFIFQYYEKEERGRGNFPDRFSARQFPNYSSELNVNALLLGDSALYLCASSLRDGNQPQHFGDGTRLSIL.

This clone was seen only a few times. CDR3 DNA sequence: TGTGCCAGCTATCGCGGAGGGTACTCGAGCTACACCTTC. Translation gives CASYRGGYSSYTF. J is TRBJ1-2 and V is TRBV9; D remains ambiguous. Looked up from germline, CDR1 is SGDLS and CDR2 is YYNGEE. This CDR3 comprises 13 residues. Trimming removed 7 bases at V and 9 bases at J, with 19 bases between. The full variable domain, with the rest looked up from reference TRBV9 and TRBJ1-2, is DSGVTQTPKHLITATGQRVTLRCSPRSGDLSVYWYQQSLDQGLQFLIQYYNGEERAKGNILERFSAQQFPDLHSELNLSSLELGDSALYFCASYRGGYSSYTFGSGTRLTVV.

This clone was counted a single time. V and J are TRBV4-1 and TRBJ2-6, with D possibly matching TRBD2 (6 bases). Trimming removed 4 bases at V and 0 bases at J, with 19 bases between. CDR3 size: 19 residues. Germline V CDR1 and CDR2: MGHRA, YSYEKL. CDR3 sequence reads: CASSPVAGTVSSGANVLTF. The CDR3 nucleotides read TGCGCCAGCAGCCCAGTCGCCGGGACTGTAAGCTCTGGGGCCAACGTCCTGACTTTC.

The chain links TRBV6-5 to TRBJ1-1; D is undetermined. Germline V gene data show CDR1 as MNHEY and CDR2 as SVGAGI. V was cut by 0 bases and J by 7 bases, with 3 bases left in between. CDR3 length: 11 amino acids. CDR3 DNA sequence: TGTGCCAGCAGTTACTCAGGTGAAGCTTTCTTT. Protein product: CASSYSGEAFF.

This clone was observed once. The chain employs TRBV27 and TRBJ2-7; 13 nucleotides align to TRBD2. In germline, CDR1 is MNHEY, CDR2 SMNVEV (reference sequence). The CDR3 is 15 amino acids. Trimming removed 5 bases from V and 2 bases from J; junction bases left unmatched: 3. DNA of the CDR3: TGTGCCAGCAGTACCACTAGCGGGAGGGCCTACGAGCAGTACTTC. Translation gives CASSTTSGRAYEQYF.

This chain connects TRBV30 to TRBJ1-1, with D possibly matching TRBD1 (5 bases). The CDR3 runs 19 residues. Germline V gives CDR1 GTSNPN, CDR2 SVGIG (reference sequence). Trimming cost V 2 bases and J 0 bases, with 25 bases left between them. CDR3 sequence (DNA): TGTGCCTGGAGTCGAGACGGACGAGAGAGGGGTAGGATGAACACTGAAGCTTTCTTT. It yields the protein CAWSRDGRERGRMNTEAFF.

This clone showed up just once. The rearrangement joins TRBV27 to TRBJ2-6, with D tentatively TRBD2 (5 bases). Germline CDR1 reads MNHEY; CDR2 reads SMNVEV (reference sequence). V lost 5 bases, J lost 3 bases, and 8 bases lay in between. CDR3 size: 14 residues. CDR3 sequence reads: CASSNGNGANVLTF. Here the CDR3 DNA reads TGTGCCAGCAGTAACGGGAATGGGGCCAACGTCCTGACTTTC.

The V call is TRBV7-2, the J call TRBJ2-5, with D hard to call. This CDR3 has 12 residues. The V gene's germline CDR1 is SGHTA and CDR2 FQGNSA. Between the trimmed V and J ends, which lost 1 base and 5 bases, there was a span of 5 bases. CDR3 in amino acids: CASSLVRETQYF. The CDR3 region has the DNA TGTGCCAGCAGCTTAGTGCGGGAGACCCAGTACTTC.

This chain connects TRBV4-3 to TRBJ2-1, with 7 nucleotides matching TRBD2. CDR3 length equals 15 residues. The ends lost 1 base at V and 6 bases at J; junction bases unmatched: 6. The germline CDR1 and CDR2 sequences are LGHNA and YSLEER. The CDR3 here is CASSQGLAARNEQFF. The CDR3 nucleotides read TGCGCCAGCAGCCAAGGGCTAGCGGCGCGCAATGAGCAGTTCTTC.

CDR3 in amino acids: CAISPQTGANTGELFF. The CDR3 DNA is TGTGCCATCTCCCCCCAGACAGGTGCGAACACCGGGGAGCTGTTTTTT. J is TRBJ2-2 and V is TRBV10-3; D might be TRBD1 (6 bases). Germline V lookup: CDR1 ENHRY, CDR2 SYGVKD. Trimming stripped 8 bases from V and 0 bases from J, with 16 bases between. The CDR3 sequence is 16 residues long.

The V gene is TRBV15, the J gene TRBJ1-1; D call uncertain. The CDR3 totals 14 residues. V dropped 5 bases and J dropped 5 bases, with 15 bases sitting between them. Germline V CDR1 and CDR2: LNHNV, YYDKDF (reference sequence). The CDR3 coding sequence is TGTGCCACCAGCTCCTCGCGTGGCGGGACTGAAGCTTTCTTT. This encodes CATSSSRGGTEAFF.

The chain combines TRBV4-1 with TRBJ2-6, with D perhaps matching TRBD1 (6 bases). V gave up 8 bases and J gave up 0 bases, with 8 bases separating them. CDR3 size: 14 residues. Germline V lookup: CDR1 MGHRA, CDR2 YSYEKL. CDR3 protein: CASLGASGANVLTF. CDR3 nucleotide sequence: TGCGCCAGCCTGGGGGCCTCTGGGGCCAACGTCCTGACTTTC.

The chain uses TRBV9 and TRBJ1-1; tentative D call: TRBD1 (5 bases). Trimming took off 3 bases at V and 7 bases at J, with 19 bases between the two ends. This CDR3 region has 15 residues. Looked up from germline, CDR1 is SGDLS and CDR2 is YYNGEE. The CDR3 region is CASSDGGGVVNEAFF. CDR3 DNA: TGTGCCAGCAGCGATGGGGGGGGAGTTGTGAATGAAGCTTTCTTT.

The rearrangement links TRBV5-4 to TRBJ1-2; TRBD1 matches at 8 bases. The length of the CDR3 is 14 residues. Germline CDR1 SGHNT, CDR2 YYREEE (reference sequence). The V segment lost 5 bases and the J segment 6 bases; nucleotides outside the gene matches: 9. In DNA, the CDR3 is TGTGCCAGCAGATTGACAGGGGCGGGAAATGGCTACACCTTC. Translating gives CASRLTGAGNGYTF.

This chain uses TRBV6-5 with TRBJ2-7; D call uncertain. From germline, CDR1 is MNHEY and CDR2 SVGAGI. The CDR3 consists of 15 residues. Between the trimmed V and J ends, which lost 7 bases and 3 bases, there was a span of 19 bases. CDR3: CASTLTGIGYYEQYF. As DNA, the CDR3 is TGTGCCAGCACCCTGACTGGGATCGGTTACTACGAGCAGTACTTC.

This clone has only a few counts. This chain joins TRBV15 and TRBJ1-5; 9 bases map to TRBD1. The V gene's germline CDR1 is LNHNV and CDR2 YYDKDF (reference sequence). CDR3 length: 15 residues. After removal of 1 base from V and 2 bases from J, the junction contained 0 bases not matched to a gene. The CDR3 loop reads CATSRGTGGNQPQHF. In nucleotides, the CDR3 is TGTGCCACCAGCAGAGGGACAGGGGGCAATCAGCCCCAGCATTTT.

This chain joins TRBV18 and TRBJ1-5; D is unresolved. Germline V gene lookup returns CDR1 KGHSH and CDR2 LQKENI. V was shortened by 3 bases and J by 4 bases, with 4 bases between the two germline ends. This CDR3 spans 12 amino acids. The CDR3 bases are TGTGCCAGCTCACCCGCTAATCAGCCCCAGCATTTT. This codes for CASSPANQPQHF.

The rearrangement links TRBV11-2 to TRBJ1-4; D is unclear. Germline assignment: CDR1 SGHAT and CDR2 FQNNGV. CDR3 length equals 16 residues. V dropped 1 base and J dropped 4 bases, with 13 bases sitting between them. In DNA form, the CDR3 reads TGTGCCAGCAGCTTAGGGCGGCTCCCCCTTAATGAAAAACTGTTTTTT. Translated: CASSLGRLPLNEKLFF.

The CDR3 spells CASRYENQPQHF. For the CDR3, the DNA is TGTGCCAGTAGATATGAGAATCAGCCCCAGCATTTT. This chain joins TRBV19 and TRBJ1-5; D unclear. There are 12 residues in the CDR3. Trimming took off 6 bases at V and 4 bases at J, with 7 bases between the two ends. Germline lookup yields CDR1 LNHDA and CDR2 SQIVND (reference sequence).

J is TRBJ2-3 and V is TRBV7-3; D unclear. The CDR3 is 13 amino acids. V lost 2 bases and J 4 bases, leaving 7 bases between the germline ends. CDR1 and CDR2 from the germline V gene are SGHTA and FQGTGA. Written as DNA, the CDR3 is TGTGCCAGCAGCTTAGAAAGTCCAGATACGCAGTATTTT. The encoded protein is CASSLESPDTQYF.

The DNA of the CDR3 is TGTGCCAGCAGCTCAGACGGGATCTATGGGGCGGAGCAGTTCTTC. As protein: CASSSDGIYGAEQFF. The rearrangement links TRBV7-8 to TRBJ2-1; D tentatively reads TRBD1 or TRBD2 (5 bases each). Germline assignment: CDR1 SGHVS and CDR2 FQNEAQ. This CDR3 contains 15 residues. V lost 4 bases, J lost 10 bases, and 20 bases lay in between.